These 27 T cell receptor beta chains share one sample of origin, sequenced in a study of shared clonotypes between healthy human individuals. Profiling relied on immunoSEQ multiplex PCR, and the TCRdb table lists in-frame clones only, not all of them. The sample carries roughly 1,100,000 clones, around 76% recorded once. The sample consisted of memory CD4+ T cells sorted from blood. As for subset: CD45RA-negative fraction. The receptors stem from a man aged 18 to 30 in good health.

The chain carries TRBV7-2 and TRBJ1-5; maybe TRBD1 (5 bases). Per germline, CDR1 SGHTA and CDR2 FQGNSA. This CDR3 comprises 13 residues. Trimming cost V 4 bases and J 4 bases, with 8 bases left between them. The CDR3 here is CASSSGQNQPQHF. The CDR3 coding sequence is TGTGCCAGCAGCTCGGGGCAGAATCAGCCCCAGCATTTT.

The sample holds many counts of this clone. The chain combines TRBV2 with TRBJ1-6; a possible D gene is TRBD1 (5 bases). V lost 6 bases and J 10 bases, leaving 13 bases between the germline ends. The CDR3 is 13 residues long. The germline CDR1 and CDR2 sequences are SNHLY and FYNNEI. The CDR3 spells CASRGGVSSPLHF. CDR3 DNA sequence: TGTGCCAGCAGGGGGGGGGTAAGCTCACCCCTCCACTTT.

The V and J genes are TRBV11-3 and TRBJ2-2, with 14 positions matching TRBD2. CDR1 and CDR2 (germline): SGHNT, YENEEA. Trimming cost V 5 bases and J 6 bases; bases outside gene matches: 5. This CDR3 has 16 amino acids. The CDR3 sequence: CASSLGLAGESGELFF. CDR3 coding DNA: TGTGCCAGCAGCCTGGGACTAGCGGGAGAATCCGGGGAGCTGTTTTTT. The full variable domain, rest sourced from reference TRBV11-3 and TRBJ2-2, is EAGVVQSPRYKIIEKKQPVAFWCNPISGHNTLYWYLQNLGQGPELLIRYENEEAVDDSQLPKDRFSAERLKGVDSTLKIQPAELGDSAVYLCASSLGLAGESGELFFGEGSRLTVL.

The chain couples TRBV21-1 to TRBJ2-7; TRBD2 is the table's D call and was not checked against the DNA. TRBV21-1 is recorded as a pseudogene. This CDR3 is built from 14 residues. The CDR3 sequence is CDSYPLAGSPEQYF. The CDR3 bases are TGTGACTCGTACCCCCTAGCGGGATCTCCTGAGCAGTACTTC.

The sample holds a few counts of this clone. The rearrangement links TRBV14 to TRBJ1-1; 11 positions match TRBD1. The CDR3 length is 17 residues. With V trimmed by 2 bases and J by 1 base, 6 bases remained unmatched. Germline CDR1 reads SGHDN; CDR2 reads FVKESK. The CDR3 sequence: CASSQRPGQGGNTEAFF. The CDR3 region has the DNA TGTGCCAGCAGCCAACGTCCGGGACAGGGGGGGAACACTGAAGCTTTCTTT.

This clone was picked up one time. J is TRBJ2-3 and V is TRBV11-3; 9 nucleotides match TRBD2. The V gene's germline CDR1 is SGHNT and CDR2 YENEEA. Unmatched junction bases numbered 11, after V lost 1 base and J lost 6 bases. This CDR3 spans 17 amino acids. CDR3 DNA sequence: TGTGCCAGCAGCTTAGGAAGGTGGCGGGAGGGCCGGGATACGCAGTATTTT. Encoded protein: CASSLGRWREGRDTQYF.

The V and J genes are TRBV5-3 and TRBJ1-5, with 7 nucleotides matching TRBD1. TRBV5-3 is classed as an ORF, of uncertain function. The CDR3 is 17 residues long. Germline trimming cut 2 bases from V and 6 bases from J; bases unmatched to any gene: 14. The CDR3 region has the DNA TGTGCCAGAAGCTTAGAACCGGGACAGAGCTTAGGTCAGCCCCAGCATTTT. It specifies CARSLEPGQSLGQPQHF.

The chain carries TRBV10-3 and TRBJ1-1; 11 bases align to TRBD1. Trimming removed 11 bases from V and 1 base from J; junction bases left unmatched: 12. CDR1 and CDR2 from the germline V gene are ENHRY and SYGVKD. The CDR3 is made up of 16 amino acids. Here the CDR3 DNA reads TGTGCCGTATCGTCCCGGGACAGGGGGGGGAACACTGAAGCTTTCTTT. Translating gives CAVSSRDRGGNTEAFF.

Turning to this clone: The same CDR3 can be traced to other DNA sequences in this sample. The rearrangement links TRBV5-5 to TRBJ2-1, with 7 bases matching TRBD2. CDR3 length: 13 residues. Germline CDR1 SGHKS, CDR2 YYEKEE (reference sequence). V lost 0 bases to trimming and J lost 7 bases; unmatched junction nucleotides: 1. In nucleotides, the CDR3 is TGTGCCAGCAGCTTGGTTAGCGGGAATGAGCAGTTCTTC. Its protein product is CASSLVSGNEQFF.

This clone was seen just once. The chain links TRBV5-4 to TRBJ1-6, with D uncertain. Between the trimmed V and J ends, which lost 4 bases and 5 bases, there was a span of 16 bases. The CDR3 extends over 16 amino acids. Germline CDR1 reads SGHNT; CDR2 reads YYREEE (reference sequence). The CDR3 region is CASSLAGLEDNSPLHF. In nucleotides, the CDR3 is TGTGCCAGCAGCCTGGCCGGGTTGGAAGATAATTCACCCCTCCACTTT.

This clone was recorded once. The chain has TRBV23-1 and TRBJ2-7; 11 bases map to TRBD1. TRBV23-1 is classed as an ORF, of uncertain function. V dropped 3 bases and J dropped 0; count of bases not matched to a gene: 7. This CDR3 has 17 amino acids. For the CDR3, the DNA is TGCGCCAGCAGTCAGGGAGGGACAGGGGGGGACTCCTACGAGCAGTACTTC. Encoded protein: CASSQGGTGGDSYEQYF.

This clone turned up a few times. The chain combines TRBV5-6 with TRBJ2-5, with D possibly TRBD2 on 6 matching bases. The CDR3 is made up of 13 amino acids. Germline V gene sequence: CDR1 SGHDT, CDR2 YYEEEE. The V end was cut by 0 bases, the J end by 5 bases, with 8 bases between. DNA of the CDR3: TGTGCCAGCAGCTTGGGGCTAGCGGAGACCCAGTACTTC. Translating gives CASSLGLAETQYF.

The chain has TRBV18 and TRBJ1-5; D is perhaps TRBD1 (6 bases). This CDR3 has 15 residues. Germline V gene sequence: CDR1 KGHSH, CDR2 LQKENI. The V gene lost 3 bases and the J gene lost 8 bases, with 17 bases spanning the gap. The CDR3 DNA is TGTGCCAGCTCACCGTCAGGTGGGGGCGTAGAGCCCCAGCATTTT. Its translation: CASSPSGGGVEPQHF.

This clone was seen at least ten times. This chain joins TRBV5-5 and TRBJ2-5; 11 bases agree with TRBD1. Germline assignment: CDR1 SGHKS and CDR2 YYEKEE (reference sequence). This CDR3 has 16 residues. V shed 0 bases and J 5 bases; nucleotides not matched to a gene: 6. The CDR3 region is CASSLGTGGDWETQYF. CDR3 bases: TGTGCCAGCAGCTTGGGGACAGGGGGCGATTGGGAGACCCAGTACTTC.

The chain carries TRBV10-3 and TRBJ2-7; 7 nucleotides match TRBD1. Germline V gene lookup returns CDR1 ENHRY and CDR2 SYGVKD. The V and J ends lost 5 bases and 6 bases, in that order; junction bases with no gene match: 4. CDR3 length: 12 amino acids. CDR3 nucleotides: TGTGCCATCAGTCGTACAGGGGTCGAGCAGTACTTC. As protein: CAISRTGVEQYF.

The chain uses TRBV5-5 and TRBJ1-5; D gene ambiguous. The germline V gene encodes CDR1 SGHKS and CDR2 YYEKEE (reference sequence). CDR3 length equals 13 residues. V shed 4 bases and J shed 9 bases, with 14 bases lying between them. The chain's CDR3 is CASSHAPGRPQHF. CDR3 nucleotide sequence: TGTGCCAGCAGCCATGCCCCGGGTAGGCCCCAGCATTTT.

As to this clone: Being one base from a much bigger clone, this may be a read error. J is TRBJ1-6 and V is TRBV7-8, with D unresolved. CDR1 is SGHVS and CDR2 is FQNEAQ in the germline V gene. With 1 base removed from V and 6 bases from J, the gap between germline ends came to 4 bases. The CDR3 totals 13 residues. CDR3 sequence (DNA): TGTGCCAGCAGCTTAGACAGTAATTCACCCCTCCACTTT. Translation gives CASSLDSNSPLHF.

This clone was observed at least ten times. This chain links TRBV25-1 with TRBJ2-3; perhaps D is TRBD1 or TRBD2 (5 bases each). The CDR3 runs 14 residues. V lost 5 bases and J 4 bases, leaving 13 bases between the germline ends. Looked up from germline, CDR1 is MGHDK and CDR2 is SYGVNS. For the CDR3, the DNA is TGTGCCAGCAGTCTTATGAGGGGTTCAGATACGCAGTATTTT. Translated, it gives CASSLMRGSDTQYF.

V gene TRBV6-6 combines with J gene TRBJ2-1, with D possibly being TRBD2 (5 bases). Trimming cost V 6 bases and J 4 bases, with 13 bases left between them. Germline CDR1 is MNHNY and CDR2 is SVGAGI (reference sequence). The CDR3 runs to 14 residues. DNA for the CDR3: TGTGCCAGCAGGACCGGGATCGATTACAATGAGCAGTTCTTC. The encoded protein is CASRTGIDYNEQFF.

The chain links TRBV6-6 to TRBJ2-3; 9 bases agree with TRBD2. Germline CDR1 reads MNHNY; CDR2 reads SVGAGI (reference sequence). The CDR3 totals 15 residues. V dropped 5 bases and J dropped 7; count of bases not matched to a gene: 10. The CDR3: CASSPGSGGQNTQYF. The CDR3 nucleotides read TGTGCCAGCAGTCCCGGTAGCGGGGGCCAAAATACGCAGTATTTT.

Only one count was recorded for this clone. At the DNA level, this CDR3 is encoded by other sequences in the same sample as well. V is TRBV7-2 and J is TRBJ2-7, with D hard to call. Trimming cost V 5 bases and J 2 bases, with 10 bases left between them. Germline V gene data show CDR1 as SGHTA and CDR2 as FQGNSA. The CDR3 spans 13 residues. As DNA, the CDR3 is TGTGCCAGCAGCCGAGGTGGCCCCTACGAGCAGTACTTC. Its translation: CASSRGGPYEQYF.

This chain connects TRBV19 to TRBJ1-5, with D tentatively TRBD1 (5 bases). CDR1 is LNHDA and CDR2 is SQIVND in the germline V gene (reference sequence). Trimming shortened V by 7 bases and J by 2 bases, and 15 bases separated the two germline ends. The CDR3 totals 15 residues. The CDR3 nucleotides read TGTGCCAGTAAAGAGACAGCGGCCGGCAATCAGCCCCAGCATTTT. It specifies CASKETAAGNQPQHF.

The chain uses TRBV5-4 and TRBJ1-5; possible D gene TRBD1, 6 bases. Trimming took off 0 bases at V and 4 bases at J, with 20 bases between the two ends. The CDR3 extends over 18 amino acids. Germline V gene sequence: CDR1 SGHNT, CDR2 YYREEE (reference sequence). The CDR3 region has the DNA TGTGCCAGCAGCTTGGGGGGGAGCGGACAGTCGGGGAATCAGCCCCAGCATTTT. Its protein is CASSLGGSGQSGNQPQHF.

The table lists this clone with many counts. The chain carries TRBV7-2 and TRBJ2-3; no clear D gene. This CDR3 contains 15 residues. Per the germline V gene, CDR1 is SGHTA and CDR2 is FQGNSA. Trimming removed 4 bases from V and 0 bases from J, with 11 bases in between. The CDR3 loop reads CASSSGWRSTDTQYF. CDR3 DNA: TGTGCCAGCAGCTCCGGGTGGCGAAGCACAGATACGCAGTATTTT.

This chain joins TRBV10-2 and TRBJ1-4; TRBD1 aligns across 7 bases. From germline, CDR1 is WSHSY and CDR2 SAAADI. After removal of 7 bases from V and 8 bases from J, the junction contained 4 bases not matched to a gene. There are 12 residues in the CDR3. The CDR3 nucleotides are TGCGCCAGCAACAGGGGAGGGGAAAAACTGTTTTTT. It yields the protein CASNRGGEKLFF.

This chain joins TRBV6-1 and TRBJ2-5, with TRBD1 as a possible D gene (6 bases). The end of the DNA fits TRBJ2-7 better, so the J call may be wrong. Germline V lookup: CDR1 MNHNS, CDR2 SASEGT. The CDR3 covers 15 residues. The CDR3 nucleotides read TGTGCCAGCACCCTACAGGGCTCGACCCCCTACGAGCAGTACTTC. This translates into CASTLQGSTPYEQYF.

The V gene is TRBV6-1, the J gene TRBJ1-2, with no clear D. Trimming removed 6 bases from V and 1 base from J, with 9 bases in between. Per germline, CDR1 MNHNS and CDR2 SASEGT. The CDR3 totals 13 residues. CDR3 DNA: TGTGCCAGCAGCCTTACACTTAACTATGGCTACACCTTC. Translating it yields CASSLTLNYGYTF.